This is a list of T cell receptor beta chains from one sample in a study of PD-1 blockade in classical Hodgkin lymphoma. TCRdb's copy holds only in-frame clones and misses some; the assay was immunoSEQ multiplex PCR. The repertoire holds about 58,000 clones, with roughly 90% as singletons. This specimen was peripheral blood mononuclear cells (PBMCs), taken before the second cycle of nivolumab. These receptors came from a human donor with classical Hodgkin lymphoma. CDR3s include the opening cysteine and the closing phenylalanine or tryptophan. A D gene is named only where the DNA matches it firmly. Some rows mark clone size as missing; the rest say once, few, many or name a class of expanded clone.

j_gene: TRBJ1-5
d_gene: TRBD1
abundance: once
len: 15
v_gene: TRBV2
CDR3aa: CASSGGTGLNQPQHF
CDR3nt: TGTGCCAGCAGTGGCGGGACAGGGTTAAATCAGCCCCAGCATTTT

j_gene: TRBJ1-6
d_gene: NA
abundance: NA
len: 15
v_gene: TRBV7-9
CDR3aa: CASSLETGGYSPLHF
CDR3nt: TGTGCCAGCAGCTTAGAGACAGGAGGTTATTCACCCCTCCACTTT

j_gene: TRBJ2-2
d_gene: NA
abundance: NA
len: 15
v_gene: TRBV7-9
CDR3aa: CASSFSGADSGELFF
CDR3nt: TGTGCCAGCAGCTTCTCCGGGGCTGATTCCGGGGAGCTGTTTTTT

j_gene: TRBJ2-7
d_gene: TRBD2
abundance: NA
len: 16
v_gene: TRBV27
CDR3aa: CASSPWTSLESYEQYF
CDR3nt: TGTGCCAGCAGTCCATGGACTAGCTTGGAGTCCTACGAGCAGTACTTC

j_gene: TRBJ2-7
d_gene: TRBD2
abundance: few
len: 15
v_gene: TRBV6-5
CDR3aa: CASSNRLAGANEQYF
CDR3nt: TGTGCCAGCAGTAACCGACTAGCGGGAGCAAACGAGCAGTACTTC

j_gene: TRBJ1-4
d_gene: NA
abundance: NA
len: 13
v_gene: TRBV28
CDR3aa: CASSSTGSEKLFF
CDR3nt: TGTGCCAGCAGTTCAACAGGTAGTGAAAAACTGTTTTTT

j_gene: TRBJ2-5
d_gene: TRBD2
abundance: NA
len: 17
v_gene: TRBV5-1
CDR3aa: CASSLGLAGGVQETQYF
CDR3nt: TGCGCCAGCAGCTTGGGACTAGCGGGGGGTGTCCAAGAGACCCAGTACTTC

j_gene: TRBJ1-5
d_gene: NA
abundance: NA
len: 14
v_gene: TRBV27
CDR3aa: CASSLYQGNQPQHF
CDR3nt: TGTGCCAGCAGTCTCTACCAGGGCAATCAGCCCCAGCATTTT

j_gene: TRBJ1-1
d_gene: NA
abundance: few
len: 12
v_gene: TRBV5-1
CDR3aa: CASSLARDTAFF
CDR3nt: TGCGCCAGCAGCTTGGCCCGGGACACAGCTTTCTTT

j_gene: TRBJ2-5
d_gene: NA
abundance: NA
len: 15
v_gene: TRBV7-9
CDR3aa: CASSKIRLGQETQYF
CDR3nt: TGTGCCAGCAGCAAAATCAGACTAGGGCAAGAGACCCAGTACTTC

j_gene: TRBJ2-7
d_gene: TRBD1
abundance: NA
len: 16
v_gene: TRBV7-6
CDR3aa: CASSLPGLQGAGEQYF
CDR3nt: TGTGCCAGCAGCTTACCGGGCTTGCAGGGGGCAGGGGAGCAGTACTTC

j_gene: TRBJ2-7
d_gene: TRBD2
abundance: NA
len: 14
v_gene: TRBV6-1
CDR3aa: CASSPGWEGYEQYF
CDR3nt: TGTGCCAGCAGTCCCGGCTGGGAGGGCTACGAGCAGTACTTC

j_gene: TRBJ2-1
d_gene: NA
abundance: NA
len: 16
v_gene: TRBV27
CDR3aa: CASSLLWRDSYNEQFF
CDR3nt: TGTGCCAGCAGTTTATTGTGGCGGGACAGTTACAATGAGCAGTTCTTC

j_gene: TRBJ2-3
d_gene: TRBD2
abundance: NA
len: 16
v_gene: TRBV7-8
CDR3aa: CASLGTRREKADTQYF
CDR3nt: TGTGCCAGCTTGGGGACTAGACGGGAGAAGGCAGATACGCAGTATTTT

j_gene: TRBJ2-1
d_gene: NA
abundance: NA
len: 14
v_gene: TRBV11-2
CDR3aa: CASSLEGPYNEQFF
CDR3nt: TGTGCCAGCAGCTTAGAGGGACCCTACAATGAGCAGTTCTTC

j_gene: TRBJ2-6
d_gene: NA
abundance: few
len: 15
v_gene: TRBV6-6
CDR3aa: CASSARGYGANVLTF
CDR3nt: TGTGCCAGCAGTGCGAGGGGGTACGGGGCCAACGTCCTGACTTTC

j_gene: TRBJ2-7
d_gene: NA
abundance: NA
len: 17
v_gene: TRBV25-1
CDR3aa: CASSEHAGRGVEDEQYF
CDR3nt: TGTGCCAGCAGTGAACATGCCGGCAGGGGGGTTGAAGACGAGCAGTACTTC

j_gene: TRBJ2-5
d_gene: NA
abundance: NA
len: 13
v_gene: TRBV7-9
CDR3aa: CASSLWGEETQYF
CDR3nt: TGTGCCAGCAGCTTATGGGGGGAAGAGACCCAGTACTTC

j_gene: TRBJ2-5
d_gene: NA
abundance: NA
len: 13
v_gene: TRBV19
CDR3aa: CASRQGNQETQYF
CDR3nt: TGTGCCAGTAGACAGGGCAATCAAGAGACCCAGTACTTC

j_gene: TRBJ1-6
d_gene: NA
abundance: NA
len: 16
v_gene: TRBV25-1
CDR3aa: CASSEWAGRGDSPLHF
CDR3nt: TGTGCCAGCAGTGAATGGGCAGGTCGGGGGGATTCACCCCTCCACTTT

j_gene: TRBJ1-2
d_gene: NA
abundance: NA
len: 13
v_gene: TRBV7-9
CDR3aa: CASSPGPLYGYTF
CDR3nt: TGTGCCAGCAGCCCGGGACCGCTCTATGGCTACACCTTC

j_gene: TRBJ2-7
d_gene: NA
abundance: NA
len: 15
v_gene: TRBV18
CDR3aa: CASSPVSERFYEQYF
CDR3nt: TGTGCCAGCTCACCAGTCTCAGAGAGGTTTTACGAGCAGTACTTC

j_gene: TRBJ1-2
d_gene: NA
abundance: few
len: 15
v_gene: TRBV27
CDR3aa: CASSYGDGSHYGYTF
CDR3nt: TGTGCCAGCAGTTATGGGGACGGCTCCCACTATGGCTACACCTTC

j_gene: TRBJ2-7
d_gene: NA
abundance: NA
len: 15
v_gene: TRBV4-3
CDR3aa: CASSQDRGGNYEQYF
CDR3nt: TGCGCCAGCAGCCAAGATCGTGGGGGTAACTACGAGCAGTACTTC

j_gene: TRBJ2-7
d_gene: NA
abundance: NA
len: 15
v_gene: TRBV14
CDR3aa: CASSQGWRGTYEQYF
CDR3nt: TGTGCCAGCAGCCAAGGTTGGAGAGGGACCTACGAGCAGTACTTC

j_gene: TRBJ2-7
d_gene: NA
abundance: NA
len: 15
v_gene: TRBV4-3
CDR3aa: CASSQDLTGRGEQYF
CDR3nt: TGCGCCAGCAGCCAAGATCTGACGGGCCGGGGAGAGCAGTACTTC

j_gene: TRBJ1-3
d_gene: NA
abundance: NA
len: 15
v_gene: TRBV19
CDR3aa: CASSPLPYSGNTIYF
CDR3nt: TGTGCCAGTAGTCCCCTGCCCTACTCTGGAAACACCATATATTTT

j_gene: TRBJ2-2
d_gene: NA
abundance: NA
len: 12
v_gene: TRBV9
CDR3aa: CASSGDTGELFF
CDR3nt: TGTGCCAGCAGCGGGGACACCGGGGAGCTGTTTTTT

j_gene: TRBJ1-1
d_gene: NA
abundance: NA
len: 11
v_gene: TRBV7-9
CDR3aa: CASSLPIEAFF
CDR3nt: TGTGCCAGCAGCTTACCCATCGAAGCTTTCTTT

j_gene: TRBJ2-7
d_gene: NA
abundance: NA
len: 15
v_gene: TRBV11-1
CDR3aa: CASSLDTGGAYEQYF
CDR3nt: TGTGCCAGCAGCTTAGACACAGGGGGGGCTTACGAGCAGTACTTC

j_gene: TRBJ2-7
d_gene: TRBD1
abundance: once
len: 16
v_gene: TRBV11-2
CDR3aa: CASSLDFRQGANEQYF
CDR3nt: TGTGCCAGCAGCTTAGATTTTCGACAGGGGGCTAACGAGCAGTACTTC

j_gene: TRBJ1-1
d_gene: NA
abundance: NA
len: 14
v_gene: TRBV5-5
CDR3aa: CASRGREVNTEAFF
CDR3nt: TGTGCCAGCAGGGGGCGCGAGGTGAACACTGAAGCTTTCTTT

j_gene: TRBJ2-7
d_gene: TRBD2
abundance: NA
len: 14
v_gene: TRBV9
CDR3aa: CASSAGLAAYEQYF
CDR3nt: TGTGCCAGCAGCGCGGGACTAGCGGCCTACGAGCAGTACTTC

j_gene: TRBJ1-1
d_gene: NA
abundance: NA
len: 16
v_gene: TRBV4-3
CDR3aa: CASSQAGRGVNTEAFF
CDR3nt: TGCGCCAGCAGCCAGGCCGGGCGGGGGGTGAACACTGAAGCTTTCTTT

j_gene: TRBJ2-2
d_gene: NA
abundance: NA
len: 18
v_gene: TRBV11-3
CDR3aa: CASSLGPHRGSDTGELFF
CDR3nt: TGTGCCAGCAGCTTAGGCCCGCACCGAGGATCGGACACCGGGGAGCTGTTTTTT

j_gene: TRBJ1-6
d_gene: NA
abundance: NA
len: 13
v_gene: TRBV13
CDR3aa: CASRQNDNSPLHF
CDR3nt: TGTGCCAGCAGACAAAATGATAATTCACCCCTCCACTTT

j_gene: TRBJ2-1
d_gene: NA
abundance: NA
len: 16
v_gene: TRBV21-1
CDR3aa: CASSRQAPSSYNEQFF
CDR3nt: TGTGCCAGCAGCCGGCAAGCGCCTAGCTCCTACAATGAGCAGTTCTTC

j_gene: TRBJ2-4
d_gene: NA
abundance: NA
len: 16
v_gene: TRBV27
CDR3aa: CASRPASQTPRNIQYF
CDR3nt: TGTGCCAGCAGGCCCGCTAGCCAAACCCCGCGGAACATTCAGTACTTC

j_gene: TRBJ2-3
d_gene: NA
abundance: NA
len: 15
v_gene: TRBV7-9
CDR3aa: CASSLVSGATDTQYF
CDR3nt: TGTGCCAGCAGCTTAGTTTCTGGGGCCACAGATACGCAGTATTTT

j_gene: TRBJ1-4
d_gene: TRBD1
abundance: NA
len: 14
v_gene: TRBV18
CDR3aa: CASSQQGLDEKLFF
CDR3nt: TGTGCCAGCTCACAACAGGGGCTAGATGAAAAACTGTTTTTT

j_gene: TRBJ2-3
d_gene: NA
abundance: NA
len: 12
v_gene: TRBV9
CDR3aa: CASSVEGHTQYF
CDR3nt: TGTGCCAGCAGCGTAGAGGGTCATACGCAGTATTTT

j_gene: TRBJ2-7
d_gene: NA
abundance: once
len: 16
v_gene: TRBV5-1
CDR3aa: CASSFYVGPGPYEQYF
CDR3nt: TGCGCCAGCAGCTTTTATGTGGGCCCGGGACCCTACGAGCAGTACTTC

j_gene: TRBJ1-1
d_gene: NA
abundance: NA
len: 14
v_gene: TRBV19
CDR3aa: CASSISSGPTAAFF
CDR3nt: TGTGCCAGTAGTATATCGTCCGGTCCGACTGCAGCTTTCTTT

j_gene: TRBJ1-1
d_gene: NA
abundance: once
len: 14
v_gene: TRBV10-3
CDR3aa: CAIRSGTHNTEAFF
CDR3nt: TGTGCCATCAGGAGCGGGACCCATAACACTGAAGCTTTCTTT

j_gene: TRBJ2-7
d_gene: NA
abundance: NA
len: 13
v_gene: TRBV30
CDR3aa: CAWSDTQGYEQYF
CDR3nt: TGTGCCTGGAGCGATACACAGGGATACGAGCAGTACTTC

j_gene: TRBJ1-2
d_gene: TRBD1
abundance: few
len: 16
v_gene: TRBV27
CDR3aa: CASSLRGQGGAYGYTF
CDR3nt: TGTGCCAGCAGTTTAAGGGGACAGGGGGGAGCCTATGGCTACACCTTC

j_gene: TRBJ1-3
d_gene: NA
abundance: NA
len: 13
v_gene: TRBV11-2
CDR3aa: CATQFGAGNTIYF
CDR3nt: TGTGCCACCCAGTTCGGGGCTGGAAACACCATATATTTT

j_gene: TRBJ2-7
d_gene: NA
abundance: NA
len: 11
v_gene: TRBV7-9
CDR3aa: CASSANFWQYF
CDR3nt: TGTGCCAGCAGCGCCAACTTTTGGCAGTACTTC

j_gene: TRBJ2-1
d_gene: TRBD2
abundance: NA
len: 15
v_gene: TRBV19
CDR3aa: CASSIRAGGPNEQFF
CDR3nt: TGTGCCAGTAGTATCAGAGCGGGGGGTCCCAATGAGCAGTTCTTC

j_gene: TRBJ2-4
d_gene: NA
abundance: NA
len: 16
v_gene: TRBV11-2
CDR3aa: CASSLPRARAKNIQYF
CDR3nt: TGTGCCAGCAGCTTACCCCGAGCGCGAGCCAAAAACATTCAGTACTTC

j_gene: TRBJ2-1
d_gene: NA
abundance: NA
len: 15
v_gene: TRBV5-6
CDR3aa: CASSLATVGPNEQFF
CDR3nt: TGTGCCAGCAGCTTGGCTACCGTCGGACCCAATGAGCAGTTCTTC

j_gene: TRBJ2-3
d_gene: TRBD2
abundance: NA
len: 14
v_gene: TRBV7-9
CDR3aa: CASATGGPADTQYF
CDR3nt: TGTGCCAGCGCTACGGGAGGGCCCGCGGATACGCAGTATTTT

j_gene: TRBJ1-5
d_gene: TRBD1
abundance: once
len: 16
v_gene: TRBV4-2
CDR3aa: CASSQPGGGYNQPQHF
CDR3nt: TGTGCCAGCAGCCAACCAGGGGGGGGCTACAATCAGCCCCAGCATTTT

j_gene: TRBJ1-2
d_gene: NA
abundance: NA
len: 17
v_gene: TRBV10-3
CDR3aa: CAISEHRGGGVNYGYTF
CDR3nt: TGTGCCATCAGTGAGCATCGCGGTGGCGGGGTAAACTATGGCTACACCTTC

j_gene: TRBJ2-3
d_gene: NA
abundance: NA
len: 15
v_gene: TRBV9
CDR3aa: CASSEGGFGTDTQYF
CDR3nt: TGTGCCAGCAGCGAGGGGGGTTTTGGCACAGATACGCAGTATTTT

j_gene: TRBJ1-4
d_gene: TRBD1
abundance: NA
len: 16
v_gene: TRBV18
CDR3aa: CASSLQGVATNEKLFF
CDR3nt: TGTGCCAGCTCCCTCCAGGGGGTCGCAACTAATGAAAAACTGTTTTTT

j_gene: TRBJ2-5
d_gene: TRBD1
abundance: NA
len: 16
v_gene: TRBV28
CDR3aa: CASTTLPGQGQETQYF
CDR3nt: TGTGCCAGCACCACCCTACCGGGACAGGGGCAAGAGACCCAGTACTTC